One and the same sample provided the 10 T cell receptor beta chains below, sequenced in a study of T cells in localized non-small cell lung cancer. Clones were sequenced by immunoSEQ multiplex PCR, and TCRdb holds only the in-frame ones, with some missing. The sample comprises around 140,000 clones, about 89% of which are singletons, and approximately 1.5% rests with the top ten. Material: peripheral blood, obtained before any cancer treatment. All receptors come from a female donor at least 60 years old with stage I lung adenocarcinoma.

The chain combines TRBV4-2 with TRBJ2-3; 7 bases are a match to TRBD2. After removal of 1 base from V and 6 bases from J, the junction contained 13 bases not matched to a gene. CDR1 is LGHNA and CDR2 is YNFKEQ in the germline V gene. This CDR3 contains 17 residues. Here the CDR3 DNA reads TGTGCCAGCAGCCAAGCATTCCGGCCGCGGGAGTTCGATACGCAGTATTTT. This gives the protein CASSQAFRPREFDTQYF.

This clone was seen a handful of times. CDR3 nucleotides: TGTGCCAGCAGTCGCTACGAGCAGTACTTC. Protein sequence: CASSRYEQYF. This chain joins TRBV2 and TRBJ2-7, with unresolved D. V dropped 5 bases and J dropped 3 bases, with 2 bases sitting between them. Germline CDR1 is SNHLY and CDR2 is FYNNEI. The CDR3 contains 10 residues.

This clone turned up a few times. The chain couples TRBV30 to TRBJ2-7; 7 nucleotides align to TRBD2. CDR3 size: 13 residues. V lost 7 bases to trimming and J lost 1 base; unmatched junction nucleotides: 7. CDR1 and CDR2 from the germline V gene are GTSNPN and SVGIG (reference sequence). CDR3 in amino acids: CAFKGLGSYEQYF. CDR3 nucleotides: TGTGCCTTCAAAGGACTAGGATCCTACGAGCAGTACTTC.

The table lists this clone with a count of one. J is TRBJ1-5 and V is TRBV19, with unresolved D. The CDR3 contains 16 residues. The V gene lost 4 bases and the J gene lost 5 bases, with 18 bases spanning the gap. CDR1 and CDR2 from the germline V gene are LNHDA and SQIVND (reference sequence). This CDR3 is CASSRSRHGSYQPQHF. For the CDR3, the DNA is TGTGCCAGTAGTAGGTCCAGGCATGGCTCTTATCAGCCCCAGCATTTT.

The J gene is TRBJ2-1, the V gene TRBV28, with TRBD2 identical over 8 bases. Germline loops: CDR1 MDHEN, CDR2 SYDVKM. The CDR3 has 16 amino acids. V lost 5 bases, J lost 3 bases, and 9 bases stayed unmatched. The CDR3 here is CASSRGAGAIYNEQFF. DNA for the CDR3: TGTGCCAGCAGTCGAGGAGCGGGAGCCATCTACAATGAGCAGTTCTTC.

This rearrangement joins TRBV6-5 to TRBJ1-5, with D tentatively TRBD1 (5 bases). Germline CDR1 MNHEY, CDR2 SVGAGI. This CDR3 is built from 16 residues. Trimming took off 2 bases at V and 0 bases at J, with 11 bases between the two ends. CDR3 DNA sequence: TGTGCCAGCAGTTACACAGGTGTATCTAGCAATCAGCCCCAGCATTTT. It specifies CASSYTGVSSNQPQHF.

This clone appeared a few times. The CDR3 does not close with the conserved phenylalanine or tryptophan, likely indicating a read error. The limits of the CDR3 on the DNA are not certain, so only TCRdb's listed CDR3 is given. The gene calls are TRBV6-6 and TRBJ1-5; the table's D call, TRBD1, has no DNA check behind it. Looked up from germline, CDR1 is MNHNY and CDR2 is SVGAGI (reference sequence). Both ends counted, the CDR3 spans 12 residues. The CDR3 loop is CASSYSGAVPAC.

CDR3 nucleotides: TGTGCCAGCAGTGAAATGAGGCAGGGCCCGCAGTATTTT. Protein product: CASSEMRQGPQYF. The V and J genes are TRBV6-4 and TRBJ2-3, with D tentatively TRBD1 (5 bases). CDR3 length: 13 residues. Germline V gives CDR1 MRHNA, CDR2 SNTAGT. V dropped 3 bases and J dropped 10 bases, with 14 bases sitting between them.

The V gene is TRBV20-1, the J gene TRBJ2-7; D gene uncertain. V lost 3 bases and J 9 bases, leaving 12 bases between the germline ends. The CDR3 has 11 residues. Germline-derived CDR1 and CDR2 are DFQATT and SNEGSKA (reference sequence). In DNA, the CDR3 is TGCAGTGCTAGCAATCTCGGCGGGCAGTACTTC. This sequence encodes CSASNLGGQYF.

This chain connects TRBV2 to TRBJ2-1; D not resolved. V lost 8 bases and J lost 1, with 9 bases in between. The length of the CDR3 is 13 residues. Germline lookup yields CDR1 SNHLY and CDR2 FYNNEI. CDR3 DNA: TGTGCCAGCTTAGTCTCTTCCTACAATGAGCAGTTCTTC. Protein: CASLVSSYNEQFF.